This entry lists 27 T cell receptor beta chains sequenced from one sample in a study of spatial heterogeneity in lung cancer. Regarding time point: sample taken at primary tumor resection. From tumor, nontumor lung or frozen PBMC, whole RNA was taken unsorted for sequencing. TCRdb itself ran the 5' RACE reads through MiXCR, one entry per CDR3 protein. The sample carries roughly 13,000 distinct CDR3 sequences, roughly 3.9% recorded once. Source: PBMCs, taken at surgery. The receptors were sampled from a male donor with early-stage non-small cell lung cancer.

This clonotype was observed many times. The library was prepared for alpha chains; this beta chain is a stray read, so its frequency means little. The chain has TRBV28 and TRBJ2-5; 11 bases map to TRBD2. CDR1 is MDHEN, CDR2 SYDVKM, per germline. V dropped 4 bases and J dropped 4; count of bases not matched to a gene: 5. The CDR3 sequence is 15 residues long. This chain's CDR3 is CASSYLAGGLETQYF. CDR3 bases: TGTGCCAGCAGTTACCTAGCGGGAGGATTAGAGACCCAGTACTTC.

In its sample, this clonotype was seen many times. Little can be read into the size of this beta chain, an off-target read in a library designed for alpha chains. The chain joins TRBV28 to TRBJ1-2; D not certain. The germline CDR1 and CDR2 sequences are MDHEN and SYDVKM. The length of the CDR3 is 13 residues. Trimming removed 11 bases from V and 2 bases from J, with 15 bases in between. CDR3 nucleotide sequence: TGTGCCGCTCGGGCAGCCTCGAACTATGGCTACACCTTC. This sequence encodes CAARAASNYGYTF.

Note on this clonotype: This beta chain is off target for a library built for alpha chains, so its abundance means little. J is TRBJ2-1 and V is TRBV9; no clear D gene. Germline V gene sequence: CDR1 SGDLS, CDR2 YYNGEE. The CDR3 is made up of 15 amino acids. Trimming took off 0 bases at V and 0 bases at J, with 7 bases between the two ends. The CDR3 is CASSVGSSSYNEQFF. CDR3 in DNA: TGTGCCAGCAGCGTAGGGTCCAGCTCCTACAATGAGCAGTTCTTC.

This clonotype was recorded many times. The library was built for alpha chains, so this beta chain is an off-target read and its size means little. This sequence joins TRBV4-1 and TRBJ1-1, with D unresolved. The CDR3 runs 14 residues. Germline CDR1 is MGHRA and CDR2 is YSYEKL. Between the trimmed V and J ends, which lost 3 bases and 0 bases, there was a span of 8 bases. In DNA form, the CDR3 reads TGCGCCAGCAGCCAGCCTCGGGTGAACACTGAAGCTTTCTTT. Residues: CASSQPRVNTEAFF.

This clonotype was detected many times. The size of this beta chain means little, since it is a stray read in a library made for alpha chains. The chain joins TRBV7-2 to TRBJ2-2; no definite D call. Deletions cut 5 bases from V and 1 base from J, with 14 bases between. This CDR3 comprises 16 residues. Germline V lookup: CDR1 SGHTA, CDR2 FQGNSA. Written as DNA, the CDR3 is TGTGCCAGCAGCCTACATGGTCTGGGGAACACCGGGGAGCTGTTTTTT. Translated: CASSLHGLGNTGELFF.

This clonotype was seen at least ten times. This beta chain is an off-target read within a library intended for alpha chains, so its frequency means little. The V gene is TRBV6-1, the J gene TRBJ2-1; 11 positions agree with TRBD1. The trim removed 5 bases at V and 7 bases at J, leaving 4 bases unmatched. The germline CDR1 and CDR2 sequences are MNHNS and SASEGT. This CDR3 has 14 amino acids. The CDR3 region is CASSLDRGRNEQFF. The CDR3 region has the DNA TGTGCCAGCAGTCTGGACAGGGGGCGGAATGAGCAGTTCTTC.

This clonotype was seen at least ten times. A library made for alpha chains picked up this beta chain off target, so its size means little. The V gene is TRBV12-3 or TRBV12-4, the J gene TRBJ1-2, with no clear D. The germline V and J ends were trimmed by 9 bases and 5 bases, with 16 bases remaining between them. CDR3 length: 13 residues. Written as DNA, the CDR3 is TGTGCCAGTCAAGCCACCCCCCTATATGGCTACACCTTC. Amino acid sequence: CASQATPLYGYTF.

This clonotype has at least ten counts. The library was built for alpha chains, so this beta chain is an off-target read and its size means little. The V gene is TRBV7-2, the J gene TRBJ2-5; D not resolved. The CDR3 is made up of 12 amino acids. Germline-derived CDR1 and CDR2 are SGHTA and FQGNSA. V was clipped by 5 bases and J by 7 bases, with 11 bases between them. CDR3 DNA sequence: TGTGCCAGCAGCCTACGCTCTGGGACCCAGTACTTC. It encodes CASSLRSGTQYF.

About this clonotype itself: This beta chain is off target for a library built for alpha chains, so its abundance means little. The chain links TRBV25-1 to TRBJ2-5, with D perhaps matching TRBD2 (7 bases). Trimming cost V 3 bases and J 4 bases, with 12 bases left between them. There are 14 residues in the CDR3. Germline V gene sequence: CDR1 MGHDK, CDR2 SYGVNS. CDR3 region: CASSDAGAVETQYF. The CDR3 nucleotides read TGTGCCAGCAGTGATGCGGGGGCCGTAGAGACCCAGTACTTC.

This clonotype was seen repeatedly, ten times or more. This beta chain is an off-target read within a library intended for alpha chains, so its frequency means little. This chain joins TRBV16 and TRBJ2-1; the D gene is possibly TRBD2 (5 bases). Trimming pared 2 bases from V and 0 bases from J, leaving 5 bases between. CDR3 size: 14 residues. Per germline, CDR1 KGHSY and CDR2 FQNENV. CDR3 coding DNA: TGTGCCAGCAGCCAAGGGAGCTCCTACAATGAGCAGTTCTTC. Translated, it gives CASSQGSSYNEQFF.

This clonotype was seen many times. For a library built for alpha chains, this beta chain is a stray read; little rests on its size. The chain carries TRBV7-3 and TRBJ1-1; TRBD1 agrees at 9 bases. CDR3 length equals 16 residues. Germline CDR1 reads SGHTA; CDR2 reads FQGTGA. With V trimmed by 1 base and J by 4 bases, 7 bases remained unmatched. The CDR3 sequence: CASSLNTGGIGTEAFF. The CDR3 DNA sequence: TGTGCCAGCAGCTTAAATACAGGGGGCATAGGCACTGAAGCTTTCTTT.

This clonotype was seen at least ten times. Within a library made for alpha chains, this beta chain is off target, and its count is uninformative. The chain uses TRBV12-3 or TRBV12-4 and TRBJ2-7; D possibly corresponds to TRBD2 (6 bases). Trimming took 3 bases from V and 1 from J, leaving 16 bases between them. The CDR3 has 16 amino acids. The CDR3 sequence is CASSLEIGGMSYEQYF. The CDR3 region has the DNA TGTGCCAGCAGTTTGGAGATTGGCGGGATGTCCTACGAGCAGTACTTC.

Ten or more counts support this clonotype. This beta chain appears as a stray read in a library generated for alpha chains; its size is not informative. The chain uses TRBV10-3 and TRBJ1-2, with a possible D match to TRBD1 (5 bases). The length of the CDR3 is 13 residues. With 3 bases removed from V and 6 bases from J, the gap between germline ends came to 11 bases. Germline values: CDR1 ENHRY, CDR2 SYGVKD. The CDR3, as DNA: TGTGCCATCAGTGAACCCAGGGCCAATGGCTACACCTTC. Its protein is CAISEPRANGYTF.

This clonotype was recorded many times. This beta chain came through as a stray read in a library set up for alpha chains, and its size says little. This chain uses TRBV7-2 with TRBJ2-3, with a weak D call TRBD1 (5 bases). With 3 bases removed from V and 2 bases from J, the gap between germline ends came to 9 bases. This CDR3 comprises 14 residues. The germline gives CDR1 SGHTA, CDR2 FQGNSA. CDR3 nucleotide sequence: TGTGCCAGCAGCTTGAGACAGCTCACAGATACGCAGTATTTT. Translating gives CASSLRQLTDTQYF.

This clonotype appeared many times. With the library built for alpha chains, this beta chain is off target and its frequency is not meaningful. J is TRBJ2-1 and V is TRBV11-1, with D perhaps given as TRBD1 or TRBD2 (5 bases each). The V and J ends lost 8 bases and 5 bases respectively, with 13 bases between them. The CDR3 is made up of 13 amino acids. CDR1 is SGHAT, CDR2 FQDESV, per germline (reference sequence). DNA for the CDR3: TGTGCCAGCCGGGACCAACCAAACAATGAGCAGTTCTTC. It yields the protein CASRDQPNNEQFF. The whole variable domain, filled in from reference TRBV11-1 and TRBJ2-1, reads EAEVAQSPRYKITEKSQAVAFWCDPISGHATLYWYRQILGQGPELLVQFQDESVVDDSQLPKDRFSAERLKGVDSTLKIQPAELGDSAMYLCASRDQPNNEQFFGPGTRLTVL.

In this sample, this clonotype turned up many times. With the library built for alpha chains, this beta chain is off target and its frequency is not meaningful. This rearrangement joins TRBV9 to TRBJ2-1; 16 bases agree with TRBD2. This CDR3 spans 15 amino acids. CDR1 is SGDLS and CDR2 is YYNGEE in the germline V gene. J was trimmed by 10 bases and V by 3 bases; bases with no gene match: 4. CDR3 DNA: TGTGCCAGCAGCGCCGGGACTAGCGGGAGGGCGGAGCAGTTCTTC. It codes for CASSAGTSGRAEQFF.

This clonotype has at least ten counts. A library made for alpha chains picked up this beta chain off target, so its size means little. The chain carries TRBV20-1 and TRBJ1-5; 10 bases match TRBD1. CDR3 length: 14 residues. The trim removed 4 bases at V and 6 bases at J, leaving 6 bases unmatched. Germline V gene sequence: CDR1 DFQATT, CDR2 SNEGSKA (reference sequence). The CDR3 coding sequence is TGCAGTGCTATTCGACAGGGGGCGGGTCAGCCCCAGCATTTT. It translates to CSAIRQGAGQPQHF.

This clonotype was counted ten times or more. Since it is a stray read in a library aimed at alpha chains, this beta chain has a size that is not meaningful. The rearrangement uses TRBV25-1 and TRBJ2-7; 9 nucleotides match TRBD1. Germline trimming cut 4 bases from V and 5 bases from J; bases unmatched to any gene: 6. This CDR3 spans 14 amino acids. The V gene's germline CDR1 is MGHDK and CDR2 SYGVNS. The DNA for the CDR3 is TGTGCCAGCAGTGCCGGGACAGGGTTTCACGAGCAGTACTTC. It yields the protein CASSAGTGFHEQYF.

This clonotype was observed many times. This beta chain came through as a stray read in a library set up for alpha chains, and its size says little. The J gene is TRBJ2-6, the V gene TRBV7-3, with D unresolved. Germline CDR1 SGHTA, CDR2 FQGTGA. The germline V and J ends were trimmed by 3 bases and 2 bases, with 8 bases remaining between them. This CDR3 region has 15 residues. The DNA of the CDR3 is TGTGCCAGCAGCTTGGGCTTTGCTGGGGCCAACGTCCTGACTTTC. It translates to CASSLGFAGANVLTF.

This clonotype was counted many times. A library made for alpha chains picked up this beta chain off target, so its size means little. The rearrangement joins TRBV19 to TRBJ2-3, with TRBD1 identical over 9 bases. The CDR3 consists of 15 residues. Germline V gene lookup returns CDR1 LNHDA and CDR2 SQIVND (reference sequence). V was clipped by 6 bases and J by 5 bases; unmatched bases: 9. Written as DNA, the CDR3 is TGTGCCAGTAGCGCTCTCGGACAGGGGAGAGATACGCAGTATTTT. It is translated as CASSALGQGRDTQYF.

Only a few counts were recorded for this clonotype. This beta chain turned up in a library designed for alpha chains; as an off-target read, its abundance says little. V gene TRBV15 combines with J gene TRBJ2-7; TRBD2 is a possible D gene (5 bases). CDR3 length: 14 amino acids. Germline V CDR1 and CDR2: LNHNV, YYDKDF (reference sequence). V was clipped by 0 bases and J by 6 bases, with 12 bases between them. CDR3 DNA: TGTGCCACCAGCAGAGAATTCCAGGCGGGCGAGCAGTACTTC. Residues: CATSREFQAGEQYF.

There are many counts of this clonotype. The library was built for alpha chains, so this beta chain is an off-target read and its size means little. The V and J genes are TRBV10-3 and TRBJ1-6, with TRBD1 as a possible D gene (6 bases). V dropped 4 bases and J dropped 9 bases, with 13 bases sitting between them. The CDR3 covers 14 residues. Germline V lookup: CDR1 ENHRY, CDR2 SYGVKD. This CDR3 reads CAISVAGAGSPLHF. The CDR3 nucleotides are TGTGCCATCAGTGTGGCAGGGGCAGGTTCACCCCTCCACTTT.

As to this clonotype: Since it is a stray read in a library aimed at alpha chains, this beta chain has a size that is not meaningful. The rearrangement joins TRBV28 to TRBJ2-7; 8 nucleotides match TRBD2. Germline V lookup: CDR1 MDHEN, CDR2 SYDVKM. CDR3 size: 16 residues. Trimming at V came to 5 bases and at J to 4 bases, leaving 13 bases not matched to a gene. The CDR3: CASSGRGGRDMYEQYF. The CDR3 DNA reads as TGTGCCAGCAGTGGCCGGGGGGGCAGAGATATGTACGAGCAGTACTTC.

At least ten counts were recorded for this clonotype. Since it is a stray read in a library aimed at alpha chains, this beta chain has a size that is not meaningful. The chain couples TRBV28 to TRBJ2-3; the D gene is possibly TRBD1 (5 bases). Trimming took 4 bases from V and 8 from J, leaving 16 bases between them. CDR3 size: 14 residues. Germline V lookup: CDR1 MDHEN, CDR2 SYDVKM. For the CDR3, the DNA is TGTGCCAGCAGTTCCCTTAAGGGGTCGGGTACGCAGTATTTT. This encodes CASSSLKGSGTQYF.

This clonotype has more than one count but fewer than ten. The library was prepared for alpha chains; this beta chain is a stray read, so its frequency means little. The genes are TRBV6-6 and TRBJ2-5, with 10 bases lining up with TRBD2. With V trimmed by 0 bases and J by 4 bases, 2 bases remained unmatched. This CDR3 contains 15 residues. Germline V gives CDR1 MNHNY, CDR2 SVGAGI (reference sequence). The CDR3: CASSYSIAGGETQYF. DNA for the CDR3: TGTGCCAGCAGTTACTCCATAGCGGGAGGAGAGACCCAGTACTTC.

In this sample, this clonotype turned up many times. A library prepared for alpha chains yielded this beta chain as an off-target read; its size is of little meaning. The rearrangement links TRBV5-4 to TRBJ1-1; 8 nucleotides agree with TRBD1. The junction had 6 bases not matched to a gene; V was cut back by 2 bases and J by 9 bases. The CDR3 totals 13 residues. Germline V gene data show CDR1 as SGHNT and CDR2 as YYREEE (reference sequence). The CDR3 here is CASSLQGGGKAFF. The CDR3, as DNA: TGTGCCAGCAGCTTACAGGGGGGGGGAAAAGCTTTCTTT.

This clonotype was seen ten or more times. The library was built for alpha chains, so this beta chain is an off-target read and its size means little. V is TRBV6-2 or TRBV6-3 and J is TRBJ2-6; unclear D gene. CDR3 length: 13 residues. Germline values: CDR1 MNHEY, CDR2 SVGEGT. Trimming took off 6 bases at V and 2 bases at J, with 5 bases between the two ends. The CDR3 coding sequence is TGTGCCAGCAGGGAGCCTGGGGCCAACGTCCTGACTTTC. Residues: CASREPGANVLTF.